The 27 T cell receptor beta chains below come from one sample, sequenced in a study of blood T cell repertoires in COVID-19. The assay was immunoSEQ multiplex PCR, and TCRdb's table has in-frame clones only and misses some. The sample contains about 210,000 clones, approximately 85% of which appear only once. Sequenced input: peripheral blood. These receptors all stem from a man aged 50-60 years with COVID-19, enrolled during active disease.

The V call is TRBV6-2 or TRBV6-3, the J call TRBJ2-7; D unclear. Trimming took off 6 bases at V and 0 bases at J, with 15 bases between the two ends. The CDR3 loop spans 15 amino acids. Germline lookup yields CDR1 MNHEY and CDR2 SVGEGT. CDR3 region: CASSPRVTTSYEQYF. DNA of the CDR3: TGTGCCAGCAGCCCACGGGTGACCACCTCCTACGAGCAGTACTTC.

This chain connects TRBV4-1 to TRBJ1-1, with 7 bases fitting TRBD1. Germline V gene lookup returns CDR1 MGHRA and CDR2 YSYEKL. V was pared by 5 bases and J by 0 bases, with 6 bases of the junction left unmatched. The CDR3 loop spans 15 amino acids. CDR3 DNA sequence: TGCGCCAGCAGCAAACAGACAGGGATGAACACTGAAGCTTTCTTT. Residues: CASSKQTGMNTEAFF.

V is TRBV15 and J is TRBJ2-5, with D hard to call. The CDR3 runs 12 residues. V was cut by 1 base and J by 2 bases, with 2 bases left in between. Germline V gene sequence: CDR1 LNHNV, CDR2 YYDKDF (reference sequence). The CDR3 sequence is CATSRVQETQYF. CDR3 DNA: TGTGCCACCAGCAGAGTACAAGAGACCCAGTACTTC.

The chain joins TRBV3-1 (or the pseudogene TRBV3-2) to TRBJ2-3; 10 nucleotides align to TRBD2. The CDR3 has 14 amino acids. The trim removed 10 bases at V and 1 base at J, leaving 5 bases unmatched. Germline CDR1 reads LGHDT; CDR2 reads YNNKEL (reference sequence). CDR3 region: CAIWTSGRTDTQYF. DNA for the CDR3: TGTGCCATTTGGACTAGCGGCCGCACAGATACGCAGTATTTT.

CDR3: CASSWVTGETQYF. CDR3 coding DNA: TGTGCCAGCAGCTGGGTGACTGGGGAGACCCAGTACTTC. This chain links TRBV7-2 with TRBJ2-5; no reliable D call. Trimming took 4 bases from V and 5 from J, leaving 11 bases between them. The CDR3 length is 13 residues. The V gene's germline CDR1 is SGHTA and CDR2 FQGNSA.

The chain is built from TRBV5-5 and TRBJ1-2; TRBD1 is a possible D gene (6 bases). Trimming pared 0 bases from V and 8 bases from J, leaving 8 bases between. The length of the CDR3 is 12 residues. Germline-derived CDR1 and CDR2 are SGHKS and YYEKEE (reference sequence). The CDR3 reads CASSLDREGYTF. The CDR3 DNA reads TGTGCCAGCAGCTTGGACAGGGAGGGCTACACCTTC.

The J gene is TRBJ2-3, the V gene TRBV7-2; 9 nucleotides agree with TRBD2. Trimming took 3 bases from V and 0 from J; bases not matched to a gene: 7. Germline V lookup: CDR1 SGHTA, CDR2 FQGNSA. This CDR3 has 17 residues. The CDR3 region has the DNA TGTGCCAGCAGCTTTGGGCGGGGGGGGACTAGCACAGATACGCAGTATTTT. It specifies CASSFGRGGTSTDTQYF.

The V gene is TRBV5-6, the J gene TRBJ1-3; D uncertain. V was trimmed by 0 bases and J by 0 bases, leaving 7 bases between them. The germline CDR1 and CDR2 sequences are SGHDT and YYEEEE. CDR3 length: 15 amino acids. Written as DNA, the CDR3 is TGTGCCAGCAGCTTGGTAAGCTCCTCTGGAAACACCATATATTTT. Residues: CASSLVSSSGNTIYF. Full variable domain (missing parts from reference TRBV5-6 and TRBJ1-3): DAGVTQSPTHLIKTRGQQVTLRCSPKSGHDTVSWYQQALGQGPQFIFQYYEEEERQRGNFPDRFSGHQFPNYSSELNVNALLLGDSALYLCASSLVSSSGNTIYFGEGSWLTVV.

The chain couples TRBV14 to TRBJ2-5, with 7 positions matching TRBD1. CDR1 and CDR2 (germline): SGHDN, FVKESK. The CDR3 is 16 residues long. Trimming removed 0 bases from V and 2 bases from J; junction bases left unmatched: 6. CDR3 nucleotides: TGTGCCAGCAGCCAAGATCAAAGGGGGCAACAAGAGACCCAGTACTTC. Its protein is CASSQDQRGQQETQYF.

The chain uses TRBV30 and TRBJ1-5, with TRBD1 as a possible D gene (6 bases). V shed 2 bases and J shed 5 bases, with 10 bases lying between them. Germline CDR1 and CDR2: GTSNPN and SVGIG (reference sequence). This CDR3 region has 13 residues. The CDR3 loop reads CAWSPQGYQPQHF. The CDR3 DNA reads TGTGCCTGGAGTCCCCAGGGGTATCAGCCCCAGCATTTT.

V and J are TRBV13 and TRBJ2-1; 8 nucleotides align to TRBD2. Trimming took 4 bases from V and 7 from J; bases not matched to a gene: 9. The CDR3 runs to 15 residues. Germline CDR1 and CDR2: PRHDT and FYEKMQ (reference sequence). CDR3 residues: CASSSGLALRNEQFF. CDR3 in DNA: TGTGCCAGCAGCTCAGGACTAGCCCTAAGGAATGAGCAGTTCTTC.

This clone was observed once. The chain joins TRBV4-1 to TRBJ1-6; TRBD1 agrees at 9 bases. The CDR3 length is 18 residues. V lost 4 bases and J lost 0; bases outside the gene matches: 7. Germline values: CDR1 MGHRA, CDR2 YSYEKL. CDR3 nucleotide sequence: TGCGCCAGCAGCCCCGGGACAGGGAGTCGCTCCTATAATTCACCCCTCCACTTT. Translation gives CASSPGTGSRSYNSPLHF.

The chain combines TRBV15 with TRBJ2-3, with 8 bases fitting TRBD2. With V trimmed by 3 bases and J by 3 bases, 2 bases remained unmatched. Germline V gene lookup returns CDR1 LNHNV and CDR2 YYDKDF (reference sequence). This CDR3 is built from 14 residues. The CDR3 coding sequence is TGTGCCACCAGCAGGGGACTAGAGACAGATACGCAGTATTTT. This encodes CATSRGLETDTQYF.

The V and J genes are TRBV10-2 and TRBJ1-5; 7 positions agree with TRBD1. This CDR3 spans 14 amino acids. The germline V gene has CDR1 WSHSY and CDR2 SAAADI. Germline trimming cut 2 bases from V and 6 bases from J; bases unmatched to any gene: 4. The CDR3 DNA follows: TGCGCCAGCAGTGAGGGGACAGTTAGTCAGCCCCAGCATTTT. Translated: CASSEGTVSQPQHF.

This chain uses TRBV12-3 or TRBV12-4 with TRBJ1-5; D unresolved. The CDR3 length is 13 residues. V lost 5 bases, J lost 6 bases, and 11 bases lay in between. CDR3 in amino acids: CASSLRSSQPQHF. Here the CDR3 DNA reads TGTGCCAGCAGTCTCCGGTCAAGTCAGCCCCAGCATTTT.

The CDR3 protein is CAGQQGGSDYGYTF. The CDR3 bases are TGTGCAGGGCAACAGGGGGGTAGCGACTATGGCTACACCTTC. This rearrangement joins TRBV7-9 to TRBJ1-2; TRBD1 matches 8 bases. Germline CDR1 SEHNR, CDR2 FQNEAQ (reference sequence). CDR3 length equals 14 residues.

This chain uses TRBV5-6 with TRBJ1-1; D possibly corresponds to TRBD1 (5 bases). The germline V gene has CDR1 SGHDT and CDR2 YYEEEE. The V and J ends lost 4 bases and 3 bases respectively, with 13 bases between them. CDR3 length equals 14 residues. CDR3 loop: CASSGQVGDTEAFF. For the CDR3, the DNA is TGTGCCAGCAGCGGACAAGTTGGGGACACTGAAGCTTTCTTT. Using reference TRBV5-6 and TRBJ1-1 for the parts outside the CDR3, the full variable domain is DAGVTQSPTHLIKTRGQQVTLRCSPKSGHDTVSWYQQALGQGPQFIFQYYEEEERQRGNFPDRFSGHQFPNYSSELNVNALLLGDSALYLCASSGQVGDTEAFFGQGTRLTVV.

This chain joins TRBV24-1 and TRBJ2-2; D gene uncertain. Looked up from germline, CDR1 is KGHDR and CDR2 is SFDVKD. The CDR3 is made up of 13 amino acids. Trimming took off 7 bases at V and 1 base at J, with 6 bases between the two ends. The chain's CDR3 is CATRSGNTGELFF. Here the CDR3 DNA reads TGTGCCACCAGGTCAGGGAACACCGGGGAGCTGTTTTTT.

The chain joins TRBV9 to TRBJ2-7; D call uncertain. Germline V gives CDR1 SGDLS, CDR2 YYNGEE. The CDR3 has 13 amino acids. Trimming removed 1 base at V and 1 base at J, with 6 bases between. CDR3 sequence (DNA): TGTGCCAGCAGCGTACGCGAATCCTACGAGCAGTACTTC. Residues: CASSVRESYEQYF.

This clone was observed a handful of times. The chain joins TRBV6-2 or TRBV6-3 to TRBJ2-7; perhaps TRBD1 as D (5 bases). The CDR3 spans 14 residues. Germline CDR1 MNHEY, CDR2 SVGEGT. With 5 bases removed from V and 6 bases from J, the gap between germline ends came to 17 bases. The CDR3 spells CASSRVIAGFEQYF. CDR3 bases: TGTGCCAGCAGTCGCGTAATCGCAGGGTTCGAGCAGTACTTC.

The chain carries TRBV19 and TRBJ1-1, with D hard to call. There are 14 residues in the CDR3. Germline loops: CDR1 LNHDA, CDR2 SQIVND (reference sequence). V gave up 3 bases and J gave up 3 bases, with 11 bases separating them. In nucleotides, the CDR3 is TGTGCCAGTAGTATTAAGGTGGGAGACACTGAAGCTTTCTTT. It is translated as CASSIKVGDTEAFF.

CDR3 sequence reads: CASSPGHLLAKNIQYF. The CDR3 nucleotides are TGTGCCAGCAGCCCCGGACATCTTCTAGCCAAAAACATTCAGTACTTC. The chain carries TRBV7-3 and TRBJ2-4; D possibly corresponds to TRBD1 (5 bases). The CDR3 covers 16 residues. Trimming cost V 5 bases and J 0 bases, with 14 bases left between them. CDR1 SGHTA and CDR2 FQGTGA come from the germline V gene.

The gene calls are TRBV19 and TRBJ1-4; D may be TRBD1 (6 bases). V lost 6 bases, J lost 8 bases, and 13 bases lay in between. The CDR3 extends over 13 amino acids. In germline, CDR1 is LNHDA, CDR2 SQIVND (reference sequence). CDR3 loop: CASSPGHNEKLFF. As DNA, the CDR3 is TGTGCCAGTAGCCCGGGACATAACGAAAAACTGTTTTTT. The variable domain in full, with the rest retrieved from reference TRBV19 and TRBJ1-4, is DGGITQSPKYLFRKEGQNVTLSCEQNLNHDAMYWYRQDPGQGLRLIYYSQIVNDFQKGDIAEGYSVSREKKESFPLTVTSAQKNPTAFYLCASSPGHNEKLFFGSGTQLSVL.

The V gene is TRBV14, the J gene TRBJ2-7; 8 nucleotides match TRBD1. J lost 6 bases, V lost 0 bases, and 4 bases had no gene match. This CDR3 has 14 amino acids. The germline V gene encodes CDR1 SGHDN and CDR2 FVKESK. This CDR3 is CASSQEWTGTEQYF. DNA for the CDR3: TGTGCCAGCAGCCAAGAATGGACAGGGACCGAGCAGTACTTC. Full variable domain (remainder filled in from reference TRBV14 and TRBJ2-7): EAGVTQFPSHSVIEKGQTVTLRCDPISGHDNLYWYRRVMGKEIKFLLHFVKESKQDESGMPNNRFLAERTGGTYSTLKVQPAELEDSGVYFCASSQEWTGTEQYFGPGTRLTVT.

This chain links TRBV7-9 with TRBJ1-6, with unresolved D. CDR3 length: 13 residues. V gave up 5 bases and J gave up 7 bases, with 9 bases separating them. Germline CDR1 is SEHNR and CDR2 is FQNEAQ (reference sequence). CDR3 amino acids: CASSLGSNSPLHF. The CDR3 coding sequence is TGTGCCAGCAGCCTGGGGAGCAATTCACCCCTCCACTTT.

In its sample, this clone was seen once. The rearrangement uses TRBV6-5 and TRBJ2-1; a possible D gene is TRBD2 (5 bases). The CDR3 runs to 13 residues. V was shortened by 7 bases and J by 4 bases, with 11 bases between the two germline ends. Germline V gene sequence: CDR1 MNHEY, CDR2 SVGAGI. Here the CDR3 DNA reads TGTGCCAGCACCCCCGGGATATACAATGAGCAGTTCTTC. This codes for CASTPGIYNEQFF.

V gene TRBV19 combines with J gene TRBJ1-2; 7 nucleotides agree with TRBD1. Trimming cost V 6 bases and J 6 bases; bases outside gene matches: 7. The germline V gene encodes CDR1 LNHDA and CDR2 SQIVND (reference sequence). The length of the CDR3 is 13 residues. The CDR3 spells CASRIQGVDGYTF. The CDR3 DNA sequence: TGTGCCAGTAGAATCCAGGGGGTCGATGGCTACACCTTC.